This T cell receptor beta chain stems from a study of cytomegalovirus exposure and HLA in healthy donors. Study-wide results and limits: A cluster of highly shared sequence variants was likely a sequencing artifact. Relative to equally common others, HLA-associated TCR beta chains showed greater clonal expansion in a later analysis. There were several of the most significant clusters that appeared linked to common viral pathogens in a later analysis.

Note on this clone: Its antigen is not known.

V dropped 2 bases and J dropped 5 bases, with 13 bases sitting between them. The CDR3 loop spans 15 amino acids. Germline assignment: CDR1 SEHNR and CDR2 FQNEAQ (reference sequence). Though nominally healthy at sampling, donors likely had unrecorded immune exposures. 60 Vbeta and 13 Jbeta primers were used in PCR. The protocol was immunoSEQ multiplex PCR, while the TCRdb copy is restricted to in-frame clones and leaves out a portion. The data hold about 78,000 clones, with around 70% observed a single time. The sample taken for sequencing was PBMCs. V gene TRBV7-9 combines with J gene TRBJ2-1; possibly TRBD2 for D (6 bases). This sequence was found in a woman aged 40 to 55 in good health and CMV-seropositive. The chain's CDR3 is CASSLPGLGDNEQFF. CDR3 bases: TGTGCCAGCAGCTTACCGGGACTGGGGGACAATGAGCAGTTCTTC.